This TCR beta chain came from a study of type 1 regulatory T cells. Study-wide context: An in vitro protocol generated T-allo10, a Tr1-enriched, alloantigen-specific CD4 T cell product.

As to this clonotype: Its target is unknown.

The graft donor-derived T-allo10 cells reportedly recognize host alloantigens, are anergic, and suppress alloantigen-specifically. TCRdb re-derived calls from the reads in MiXCR, one entry per CDR3 protein. The table shows fewer than 70,000 distinct CDR3 sequences, with 63% occurring only once. This CDR3 contains 16 residues. The V gene's germline CDR1 is LGHNA and CDR2 YNFKEQ. The ends were cut back, 5 bases at V and 14 bases at J, with 27 bases in the middle. The sequence was obtained from a human donor in good health. V and J are TRBV4-2 and TRBJ1-4, with D maybe TRBD1 (5 bases). Sequenced sample: cultured T cells, either the whole culture or a sorted T cell fraction (not recorded which). Subset reported: Tr1-enriched cell product generated in vitro against host alloantigens. The CDR3 DNA reads TGTGCCAGCAGCTACTTTCCGACAGAGAGTAATGAAAGGCTGTTTTTT. Translated: CASSYFPTESNERLFF.